This TCR beta chain was captured in a study of T cells in Graves' hyperthyroidism and ophthalmopathy. This clonotype was seen ten or more times. About 10 ml of fresh peripheral blood supplied the PBMCs. The CDR3 extends over 16 amino acids. The V gene lost 3 bases and the J gene lost 7 bases, with 17 bases spanning the gap. Per germline, CDR1 KGHDR and CDR2 SFDVKD. Amplification yielded TCR beta CDR3 regions, with RNA transcripts as the source. An initial round of RT-PCR targeting the TCR CDR3 relied on the HTBI primer set. TCRdb re-called the multiplex PCR reads with MiXCR, one entry per CDR3 protein. The table shows fewer than 450,000 distinct CDR3 sequences, with about 15% occurring only once.

This receptor was taken from a woman aged 25 to 45 with Graves' hyperthyroidism that later progressed to Graves' ophthalmopathy. This rearrangement joins TRBV24-1 to TRBJ1-4; tentative D call: TRBD1 (5 bases). Material: blood. CDR3 coding DNA: TGTGCCACCAGTGATACGCGTTCAGGGTTCGGTGAAAAACTGTTTTTT. It translates to CATSDTRSGFGEKLFF.